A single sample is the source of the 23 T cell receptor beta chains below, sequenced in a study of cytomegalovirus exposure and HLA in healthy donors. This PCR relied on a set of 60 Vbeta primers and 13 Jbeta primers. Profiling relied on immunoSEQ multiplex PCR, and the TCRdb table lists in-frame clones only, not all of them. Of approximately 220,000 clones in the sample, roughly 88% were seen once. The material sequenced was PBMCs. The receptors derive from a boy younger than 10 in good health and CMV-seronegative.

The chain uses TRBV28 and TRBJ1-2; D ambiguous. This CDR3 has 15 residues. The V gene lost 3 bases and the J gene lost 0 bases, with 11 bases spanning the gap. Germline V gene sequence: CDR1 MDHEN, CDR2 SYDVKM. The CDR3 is CASSLGRQANYGYTF. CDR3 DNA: TGTGCCAGCAGTTTGGGCAGACAAGCTAACTATGGCTACACCTTC.

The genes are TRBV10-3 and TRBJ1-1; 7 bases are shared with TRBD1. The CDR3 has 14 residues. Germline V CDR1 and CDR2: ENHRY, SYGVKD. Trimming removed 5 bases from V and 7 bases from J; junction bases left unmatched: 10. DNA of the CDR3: TGTGCCATCAGTCCCACAGGGGAAAAGGGTGAAGCTTTCTTT. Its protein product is CAISPTGEKGEAFF.

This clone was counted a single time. The CDR3 sequence is CASSVVGVSTDTQYF. The CDR3 DNA follows: TGTGCCAGCAGCGTAGTCGGGGTTAGCACAGATACGCAGTATTTT. The rearrangement links TRBV9 to TRBJ2-3; tentatively, D is TRBD2 (5 bases). The V gene lost 0 bases and the J gene lost 0 bases, with 8 bases spanning the gap. The germline V gene encodes CDR1 SGDLS and CDR2 YYNGEE. The CDR3 totals 15 residues.

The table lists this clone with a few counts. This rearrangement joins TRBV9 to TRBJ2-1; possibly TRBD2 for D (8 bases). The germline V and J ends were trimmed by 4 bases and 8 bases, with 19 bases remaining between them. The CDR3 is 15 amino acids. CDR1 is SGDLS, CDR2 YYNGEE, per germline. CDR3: CASSQGVAGWDEQFF. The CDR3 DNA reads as TGTGCCAGCAGCCAGGGGGTAGCGGGATGGGATGAGCAGTTCTTC. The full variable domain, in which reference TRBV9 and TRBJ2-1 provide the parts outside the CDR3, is DSGVTQTPKHLITATGQRVTLRCSPRSGDLSVYWYQQSLDQGLQFLIQYYNGEERAKGNILERFSAQQFPDLHSELNLSSLELGDSALYFCASSQGVAGWDEQFFGPGTRLTVL.

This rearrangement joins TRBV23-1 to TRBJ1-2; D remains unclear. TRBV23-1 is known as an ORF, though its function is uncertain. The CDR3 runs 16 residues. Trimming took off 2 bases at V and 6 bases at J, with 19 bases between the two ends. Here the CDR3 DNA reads TGCGCCAGCAGTCAAAGGGTGGGCGGTACTAGGGATGGCTACACCTTC. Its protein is CASSQRVGGTRDGYTF.

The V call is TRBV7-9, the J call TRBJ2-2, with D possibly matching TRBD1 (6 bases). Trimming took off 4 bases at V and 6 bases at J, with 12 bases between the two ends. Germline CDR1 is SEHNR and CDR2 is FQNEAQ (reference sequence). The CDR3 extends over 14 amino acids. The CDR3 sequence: CASSSIGGAGELFF. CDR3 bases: TGTGCCAGCAGCTCCATAGGGGGAGCCGGGGAGCTGTTTTTT.

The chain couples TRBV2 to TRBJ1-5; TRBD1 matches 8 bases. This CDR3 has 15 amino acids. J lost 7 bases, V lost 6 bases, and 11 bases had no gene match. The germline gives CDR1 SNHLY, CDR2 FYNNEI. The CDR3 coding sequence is TGTGCCAGCAGCCTATATAGGACAGGGCAACAGCCCCAGCATTTT. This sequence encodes CASSLYRTGQQPQHF. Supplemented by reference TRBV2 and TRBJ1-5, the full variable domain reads EPEVTQTPSHQVTQMGQEVILRCVPISNHLYFYWYRQILGQKVEFLVSFYNNEISEKSEIFDDQFSVERPDGSNFTLKIRSTKLEDSAMYFCASSLYRTGQQPQHFGDGTRLSIL.

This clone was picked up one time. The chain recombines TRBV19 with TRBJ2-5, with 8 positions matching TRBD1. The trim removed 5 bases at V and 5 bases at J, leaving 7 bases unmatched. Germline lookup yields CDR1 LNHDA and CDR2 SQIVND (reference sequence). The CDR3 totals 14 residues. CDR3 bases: TGTGCCAGTAGTGTCCAGGGGGCTATGGAGACCCAGTACTTC. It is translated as CASSVQGAMETQYF.

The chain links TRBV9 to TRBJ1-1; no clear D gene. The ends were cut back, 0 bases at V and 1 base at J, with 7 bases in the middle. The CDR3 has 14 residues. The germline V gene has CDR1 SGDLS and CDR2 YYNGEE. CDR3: CASSVGEENTEAFF. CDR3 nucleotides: TGTGCCAGCAGCGTAGGAGAGGAGAACACTGAAGCTTTCTTT.

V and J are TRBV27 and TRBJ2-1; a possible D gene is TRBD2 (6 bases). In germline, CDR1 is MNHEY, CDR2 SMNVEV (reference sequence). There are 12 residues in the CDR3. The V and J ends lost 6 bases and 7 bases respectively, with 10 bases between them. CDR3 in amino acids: CASRLGGNEQFF. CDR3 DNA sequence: TGTGCCAGCAGACTAGGAGGGAATGAGCAGTTCTTC.

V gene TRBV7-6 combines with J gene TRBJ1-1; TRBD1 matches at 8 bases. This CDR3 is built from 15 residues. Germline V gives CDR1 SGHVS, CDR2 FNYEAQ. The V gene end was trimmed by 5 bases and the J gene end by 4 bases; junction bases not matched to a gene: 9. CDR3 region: CASSRGQGTSTEAFF. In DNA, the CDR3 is TGTGCCAGCAGCCGCGGACAGGGCACGAGCACTGAAGCTTTCTTT.

As DNA, the CDR3 is TGTGCCAGCAGCTCCGTTAACTATGGCTACACCTTC. Protein product: CASSSVNYGYTF. The V call is TRBV11-2, the J call TRBJ1-2; D is uncertain. Deletions cut 4 bases from V and 1 base from J, with 4 bases between. Germline values: CDR1 SGHAT, CDR2 FQNNGV. This CDR3 region has 12 residues.

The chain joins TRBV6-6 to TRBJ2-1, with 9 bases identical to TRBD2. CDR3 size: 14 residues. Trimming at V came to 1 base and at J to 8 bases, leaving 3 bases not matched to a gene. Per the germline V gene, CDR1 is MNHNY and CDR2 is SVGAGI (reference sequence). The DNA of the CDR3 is TGTGCCAGCAGTTACTTAGCGGGAGCCCATGAGCAGTTCTTC. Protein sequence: CASSYLAGAHEQFF.

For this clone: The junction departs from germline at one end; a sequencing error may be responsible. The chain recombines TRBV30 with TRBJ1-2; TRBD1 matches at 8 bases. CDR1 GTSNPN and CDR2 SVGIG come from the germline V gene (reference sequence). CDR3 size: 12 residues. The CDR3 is CACRTGNCGYTF. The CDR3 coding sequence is TGTGCCTGCCGGACAGGGAACTGTGGCTACACCTTC.

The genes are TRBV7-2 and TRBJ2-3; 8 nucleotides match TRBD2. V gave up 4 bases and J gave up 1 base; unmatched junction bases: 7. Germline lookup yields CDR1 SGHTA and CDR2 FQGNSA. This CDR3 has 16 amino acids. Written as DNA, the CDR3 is TGTGCCAGCAGCTCAGGCGGGAGGAGGGGCACAGATACGCAGTATTTT. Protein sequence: CASSSGGRRGTDTQYF.

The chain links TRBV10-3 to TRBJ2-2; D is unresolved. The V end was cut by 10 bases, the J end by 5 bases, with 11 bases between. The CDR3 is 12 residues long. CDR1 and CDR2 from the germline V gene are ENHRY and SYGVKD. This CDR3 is CANELVTGELFF. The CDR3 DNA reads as TGTGCCAACGAGCTTGTTACCGGGGAGCTGTTTTTT.

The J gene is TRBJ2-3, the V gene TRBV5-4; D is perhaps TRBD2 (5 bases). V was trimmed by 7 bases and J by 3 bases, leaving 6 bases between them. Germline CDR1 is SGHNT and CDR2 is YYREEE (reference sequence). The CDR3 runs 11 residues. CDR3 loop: CASGGTDTQYF. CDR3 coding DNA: TGTGCCAGCGGCGGGACAGATACGCAGTATTTT.

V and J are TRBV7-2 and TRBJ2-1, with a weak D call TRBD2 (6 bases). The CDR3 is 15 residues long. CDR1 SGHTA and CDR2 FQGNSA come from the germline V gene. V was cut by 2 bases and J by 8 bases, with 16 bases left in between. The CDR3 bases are TGTGCCAGCAGCTTACCTGGGCCGGGGGTCCATGAGCAGTTCTTC. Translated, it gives CASSLPGPGVHEQFF. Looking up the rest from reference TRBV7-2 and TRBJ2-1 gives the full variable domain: GAGVSQSPSNKVTEKGKDVELRCDPISGHTALYWYRQSLGQGLEFLIYFQGNSAPDKSGLPSDRFSAERTGGSVSTLTIQRTQQEDSAVYLCASSLPGPGVHEQFFGPGTRLTVL.

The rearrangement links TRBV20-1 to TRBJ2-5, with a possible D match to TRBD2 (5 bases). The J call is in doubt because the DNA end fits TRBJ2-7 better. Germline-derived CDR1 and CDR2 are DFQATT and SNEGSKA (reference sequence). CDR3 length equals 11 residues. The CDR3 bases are TGCAGTGCTAGGGAGGCTTACGAGCAGTACTTC. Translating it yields CSAREAYEQYF.

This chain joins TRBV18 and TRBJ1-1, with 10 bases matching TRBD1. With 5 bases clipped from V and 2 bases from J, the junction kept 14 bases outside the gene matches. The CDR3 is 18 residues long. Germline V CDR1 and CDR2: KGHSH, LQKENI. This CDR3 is CASSMGTGDLTINTEAFF. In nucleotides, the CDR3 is TGTGCCAGCTCAATGGGGACAGGGGACCTGACAATCAACACTGAAGCTTTCTTT.

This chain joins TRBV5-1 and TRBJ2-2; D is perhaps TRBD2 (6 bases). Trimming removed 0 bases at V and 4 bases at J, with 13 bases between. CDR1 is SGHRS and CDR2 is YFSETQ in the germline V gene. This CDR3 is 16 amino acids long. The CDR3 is CASSLVVVAVTGELFF. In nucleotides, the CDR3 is TGCGCCAGCAGCTTGGTCGTCGTAGCGGTCACCGGGGAGCTGTTTTTT.

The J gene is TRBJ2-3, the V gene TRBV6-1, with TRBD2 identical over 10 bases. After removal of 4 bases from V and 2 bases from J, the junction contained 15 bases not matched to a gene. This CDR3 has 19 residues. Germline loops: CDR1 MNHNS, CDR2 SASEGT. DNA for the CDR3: TGTGCCAGCAGTGGAAGAAGCGGGGGGGTACGATTTAACACAGATACGCAGTATTTT. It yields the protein CASSGRSGGVRFNTDTQYF.

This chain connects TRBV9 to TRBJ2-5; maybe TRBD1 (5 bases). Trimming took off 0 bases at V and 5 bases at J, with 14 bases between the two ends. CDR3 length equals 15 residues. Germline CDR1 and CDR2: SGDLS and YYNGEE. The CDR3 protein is CASSVAGQGLETQYF. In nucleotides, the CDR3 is TGTGCCAGCAGCGTAGCTGGGCAGGGTTTGGAGACCCAGTACTTC.